Listed below are T cell receptor beta chains from one sample, sequenced in a study of tissue T cells after allogeneic stem cell transplantation. Produced via immunoSEQ multiplex PCR; TCRdb's table is partial and in-frame only. This table holds some 4,000 clones, 59% found once. The specimen comprised tissue from the ileum, sampled at autopsy. The origin of the receptors is a male donor older than 55 with lung cancer. Each CDR3 is given with its conserved first and last residue. The D gene is left open where the match is weak. Clone size is shown for a subset of rows, as once, few, many or a class of expanded clone.

D	size	length	V	J	DNA	CDR3
-	-	15	TRBV5-1	TRBJ1-1	TGCGCCAGCAGCACCCAAGGGACAACGGAGGGTGAAGCTTTCTTT	CASSTQGTTEGEAFF
-	-	13	TRBV6-5	TRBJ2-7	TGTGCCAGCCAGCCGACAGCTTCGGAATTGCAGTACTTC	CASQPTASELQYF
-	few	17	TRBV13	TRBJ1-3	TGTGCCAGCAGCTTAGGACTTGACAGTACCTCTGGAAACACCATATATTTT	CASSLGLDSTSGNTIYF
-	-	16	TRBV3-1/TRBV3-2	TRBJ2-7	TGTGCCAGCAGCCAAGATGGTGACGGGGGGCCACGCGAGCAGTACTTC	CASSQDGDGGPREQYF
TRBD1	-	15	TRBV6-6	TRBJ2-1	TGTGCCAGCAGACCTAATGGGGACAGCAATTTTGAGCAGTTCTTC	CASRPNGDSNFEQFF
-	-	13	TRBV6-5	TRBJ1-2	TGTGCCAGCACCTCGGCAGTTTTATTTGGCTACACCTTC	CASTSAVLFGYTF
TRBD2	-	16	TRBV27	TRBJ2-2	TGTGCCAGCAGTTCCCTAGCGGGGGCGAACACCGGGGAGCTGTTTTTT	CASSSLAGANTGELFF
TRBD2	-	13	TRBV6-2/TRBV6-3	TRBJ2-5	TGTGCCAGCAGTAGCGGGACTGGCGAGACCCAGTACTTC	CASSSGTGETQYF
TRBD1	few	12	TRBV25-1	TRBJ1-1	TGTGCCAGCCGACAGGGAGGGAGTTCAGCTTTCTTT	CASRQGGSSAFF
TRBD1	-	14	TRBV10-3	TRBJ1-2	TGTGCCATCAGTGATCCAGGGACAGAGAATGGCTACACCTTC	CAISDPGTENGYTF
TRBD2	-	17	TRBV24-1	TRBJ2-2	TGTGCCACCGGACCAAGGACTAGCGGGGTCCGGGGCGGGGAGCTGTTTTTT	CATGPRTSGVRGGELFF
TRBD2	-	16	TRBV7-9	TRBJ2-4	TGTGCCAGCAGCACCCGGACTAGCGGGAGCTTTGACATTCAGTACTTC	CASSTRTSGSFDIQYF
-	-	13	TRBV12-3/TRBV12-4	TRBJ1-1	TGTGCCAGCAGGGGGCGAAGACGCACTGAAGCTTTCTTT	CASRGRRRTEAFF
-	medium-sized	15	TRBV5-1	TRBJ2-2	TGCGCCAGCAGCTTGGACAGCCTACCCACCGGGGAGCTGTTTTTT	CASSLDSLPTGELFF
-	few	16	TRBV10-3	TRBJ2-5	TGTGCCATCAGTGAACCGAGGGGGGGGGCCCAAGAGACCCAGTACTTC	CAISEPRGGAQETQYF
-	medium-sized	11	TRBV2	TRBJ1-1	TGTGCCAGCAGTGAGGTGTCTGAAGCTTTCTTT	CASSEVSEAFF
-	-	13	TRBV7-8	TRBJ1-1	TGTGCCAGCAGCTTAGGGAGGAACACTGAAGCTTTCTTT	CASSLGRNTEAFF
TRBD1	few	14	TRBV4-3	TRBJ1-2	TGCGCCAGCAGCCAAGATCAGGGGGCGCAGGGCTACACCTTC	CASSQDQGAQGYTF
-	-	17	TRBV28	TRBJ2-3	TGTGCCAGCCATAGCCCCCGGGGAACTAGGGGGGCAGATACGCAGTATTTT	CASHSPRGTRGADTQYF
-	medium-sized	13	TRBV7-9	TRBJ2-1	TGTGCCAGCAGCGCAGGTCCGGTCAATGAGCAGTTCTTC	CASSAGPVNEQFF
TRBD2	few	15	TRBV6-5	TRBJ2-7	TGTGCCAGCAGTTATCTAGCGGGGGCATCCTACGAGCAGTACTTC	CASSYLAGASYEQYF
TRBD2	-	15	TRBV6-2/TRBV6-3	TRBJ2-2	TGTGCCAGCAGTCCCCTGGGACTAGCGGGAGTAAACCTGTTTTTT	CASSPLGLAGVNLFF
-	-	15	TRBV7-2	TRBJ1-2	TGTGCCAGCAGCTTAGCGCTTCGGCAGGGCAATGGCTACACCTTC	CASSLALRQGNGYTF
-	few	15	TRBV4-1	TRBJ1-2	TGCGCCAGCAGCCAAGAGGGCAGAGAGATCTATGGCTACACCTTC	CASSQEGREIYGYTF
-	-	13	TRBV12-3/TRBV12-4	TRBJ1-2	TGTGCCAGCAGTTTAGTAGGAGGCTATGGCTACACCTTC	CASSLVGGYGYTF
TRBD1	-	12	TRBV12-3/TRBV12-4	TRBJ2-3	TGTGCCAGCAGTTACCGGGACAGGGGACAGTATTTT	CASSYRDRGQYF
-	-	16	TRBV7-2	TRBJ2-7	TGTGCCAGCAGCCCTAGCGCTAGCCTTACGGATTACGAGCAGTACTTC	CASSPSASLTDYEQYF
TRBD1	once	14	TRBV9	TRBJ1-1	TGTGCCAGCAGCTTCGGGACAGGGGGCACTGAAGCTTTCTTT	CASSFGTGGTEAFF
TRBD1	few	13	TRBV19	TRBJ1-1	TGTGCCAGTAGTAAGACAGGGTTGGGAGAAGCTTTCTTT	CASSKTGLGEAFF
-	-	13	TRBV7-2	TRBJ2-3	TGTGCCAGCAGCTGGACCCCGGGAGATACGCAGTATTTT	CASSWTPGDTQYF
-	-	13	TRBV3-1/TRBV3-2	TRBJ2-1	TGTGCCAGCAGCCAGGACGCCTACAATGAGCAGTTCTTC	CASSQDAYNEQFF
-	-	14	TRBV7-9	TRBJ1-4	TGTGCCAGCAGCTCTCCGGGGCTAAATGAAAAACTGTTTTTT	CASSSPGLNEKLFF
-	few	12	TRBV6-5	TRBJ1-5	TGTGCCAGCAGTTTCGCTAATCAGCCCCAGCATTTT	CASSFANQPQHF
TRBD2	once	15	TRBV19	TRBJ2-3	TGTGCCAGTAGTATGCGGGAGGACCTCACAGATACGCAGTATTTT	CASSMREDLTDTQYF
-	-	17	TRBV5-1	TRBJ1-2	TGCGCCAGCAGCAGAGAGCAGGGGTCGAATACTAACTATGGCTACACCTTC	CASSREQGSNTNYGYTF
-	-	15	TRBV6-5	TRBJ1-6	TGTGCCAGCCGGGTTCGCGGGGGAAGTAATTCACCCCTCCACTTT	CASRVRGGSNSPLHF
-	-	14	TRBV30	TRBJ1-2	TGTGCCTGGAGTGTACAACGGGGCTCCTATGGCTACACCTTC	CAWSVQRGSYGYTF
TRBD2	-	17	TRBV11-2	TRBJ2-3	TGTGCCAGCAGCCCCTCCCGGACTAGCGGTAGCACAGATACGCAGTATTTT	CASSPSRTSGSTDTQYF
-	few	12	TRBV29-1	TRBJ2-2	TGCAGCGGGGTTTTGAACACCGGGGAGCTGTTTTTT	CSGVLNTGELFF
-	-	17	TRBV4-3	TRBJ2-2	TGCGCCAGCAGCCAAGTTATTGGCACCCTCAACACCGGGGAGCTGTTTTTT	CASSQVIGTLNTGELFF
-	-	14	TRBV6-6	TRBJ2-7	TGTGCCAGCAGTTACAATTCAGGCTCCTACGAGCAGTACTTC	CASSYNSGSYEQYF
-	-	15	TRBV10-1	TRBJ1-1	TGCGCCAGCAGTGAATCGGGACAAATTTACACTGAAGCTTTCTTT	CASSESGQIYTEAFF
-	-	16	TRBV4-3	TRBJ1-5	TGCGCCAGCAGCCAGACCACGGGACACCTAAATCAGCCCCAGCATTTT	CASSQTTGHLNQPQHF
-	-	12	TRBV29-1	TRBJ2-1	TGCAGCGTTGAAAGGTTCCGGGATGAGCAGTTCTTC	CSVERFRDEQFF
TRBD2	-	13	TRBV30	TRBJ2-5	TGTGCCTGGAGGGGACTAGCGGGAAAGACCCAGTACTTC	CAWRGLAGKTQYF
-	-	16	TRBV19	TRBJ2-7	TGTGCCAGTAGTATAGGGGCGGGGGCCACCAATTACGAGCAGTACTTC	CASSIGAGATNYEQYF
-	-	16	TRBV10-2	TRBJ2-7	TGCGCCAGCAGTGACTTTGGGTGGCAAAGCTCCTACGAGCAGTACTTC	CASSDFGWQSSYEQYF
-	large	18	TRBV7-2	TRBJ1-4	TGTGCCAGCAGCTGTCAGGTAGAGGGTAGGGGGGGCAATGAAAAACTGTTTTTT	CASSCQVEGRGGNEKLFF
-	-	14	TRBV11-2	TRBJ1-1	TGTGCCAGCAGCTATTTGGGGGTTGGGGTTGAAGCTTTCTTT	CASSYLGVGVEAFF
-	-	15	TRBV19	TRBJ1-6	TGTGCCAGTAGTCGAAGACAGGAACTTAATTCACCCCTCCACTTT	CASSRRQELNSPLHF
-	-	11	TRBV30	TRBJ1-1	TGTGCCTGGGGCAATAGGTATGAGGCTTTCTTT	CAWGNRYEAFF
TRBD1	large	14	TRBV11-2	TRBJ2-7	TGTGCCAGCAGCTGGGACAGGGAGTACGCCGAGCAGTACTTC	CASSWDREYAEQYF
-	-	17	TRBV5-1	TRBJ2-6	TGCGCCAGCAGCTTGGAGGGACGGCTCTCTGGGGCCAACGTCCTGACTTTC	CASSLEGRLSGANVLTF
-	-	15	TRBV7-9	TRBJ1-1	TGTGCCAGCAGCTCTTGGGGGTTGTTGAACACTGAAGCTTTCTTT	CASSSWGLLNTEAFF
-	few	14	TRBV4-1	TRBJ2-5	TGCGCCAGCAGCCCATCTTGGGGAGAAGAGACCCAGTACTTC	CASSPSWGEETQYF
TRBD2	-	15	TRBV7-2	TRBJ2-1	TGTGCCAGCAGCTTATTCCATGGGGGGGAAAATGAGCAGTTCTTC	CASSLFHGGENEQFF
-	-	14	TRBV2	TRBJ1-5	TGTGCCAGCAGCCGTCAGGGTGGAAGTCAGCCCCAGCATTTT	CASSRQGGSQPQHF
-	few	14	TRBV4-3	TRBJ1-4	TGCGCCAGCAGCCGAGACATAACTAATGAAAAACTGTTTTTT	CASSRDITNEKLFF